This TCR beta chain was sequenced during a study of blood T cell repertoires in COVID-19. Sequenced by immunoSEQ multiplex PCR; TCRdb stores in-frame clones only, minus some. The sample has approximately 150,000 clones, around 81% seen once. Trimming took 4 bases from V and 8 from J; bases not matched to a gene: 16. This CDR3 has 17 amino acids. The germline CDR1 and CDR2 sequences are LNHDA and SQIVND (reference sequence). The specimen was peripheral blood. The receptor was isolated from a man in his sixties with active or convalescent COVID-19. The chain recombines TRBV19 with TRBJ2-1; 8 nucleotides align to TRBD2. The CDR3 loop reads CASSTIGPSGRLYEQFF. Here the CDR3 DNA reads TGTGCCAGTAGTACGATCGGGCCTAGCGGGCGACTCTATGAGCAGTTCTTC.